Given below is one T cell receptor beta chain in context. Its antigen is not yet known. Possible read error: a much larger clone is one base away. Genomic DNA extracted from bulk tumor tissue served as TCR template, with about 0.65 ug gDNA amplified per sample. During surgery, multiple biopsies were taken from each primary tumor and placed as far apart as possible within the tumor mass. The study cohort was described as untreated, and the patients were newly diagnosed NSCLC cases having curative surgery. The samples came from under 19 patients with newly diagnosed non-small cell lung cancer who were having surgery intended to be curative. Two independent pathologists reviewed the resected tumor masses. Only high-quality DNA and RNA samples were carried forward to sequencing. The CDR3 has 13 amino acids, counting the end cysteine and phenylalanine. Only the CDR3 portion is preserved as DNA: 39 bases, with reading frame beginning at the first base. Trimming at the junction amounts to 4 bases on V and 8 bases on J, and the germline ends lie 14 bases apart. The germline V gene yields MNHEY for CDR1 and SVGEGT for CDR2.

The data belong to a study of immune heterogeneity within non-small cell lung tumors (dated by TCRdb to the late 2010s). Turning to the overall study: By histology, a handful of squamous cell carcinomas, 10 non-squamous carcinomas and 1 tumor not otherwise specified were included. TCR repertoire analysis included 55 to 65 tumor loci from approximately 15 patients, whereas transcriptome data included only approximately 48 loci from 11 to 12 patients. For mutant peptides 8 to 11 amino acids long, netMHCpan-3.0 predicted neoantigen binding to the HLA alleles of each patient. To look at intratumoral immune heterogeneity, the study ran whole-exome sequencing, RNA-seq and TCR beta repertoire sequencing on several spatially distinct regions taken from every NSCLC tumor.

Paper-wide results and their limitations: For the most part, high-frequency TCR beta clonotypes differed from one individual patient to another. Within a given patient, the same dominant CDR3B clonotypes showed up repeatedly across loci, although different tumor locations also carried unique high-frequency clones. A moderate positive correlation (R approximately 0.31), which was statistically significant, linked local T-cell repertoire clonality to local tumor mutational burden.

The TCR beta CDR3 region was amplified with a multiplex PCR system, in which a first round of about 10 cycles was run using 32 V-gene forward and 13 J-gene reverse primers. A QIAGEN Multiplex PCR Kit was used for first-round PCR, and the primer sequences were filed in Chinese patent CN105087789A. A second PCR round added Illumina universal primers using the Phusion High-Fidelity PCR Kit. Paired-end sequencing of TCR libraries was carried out on the Illumina HiSeq X Ten platform at a read length of 151 bp. The authors processed their data as follows. Reads without multiplex PCR primers were removed using Cutadapt, read pairs were merged using PEAR, and CDR3 regions were called using MiXCR with default settings. Shannon entropy measured repertoire diversity, and clonality was calculated as one minus the Shannon entropy divided by the ln of the count of productive unique sequences. Dominant or high-frequency T-cell clones were defined as clonotypes at frequencies of at least 0.5%. TCRdb reprocessed the public reads (quality trimming at Q25 with fastp, clone calling with MiXCR) and kept in-frame beta chains. Under each unique CDR3 protein, matching rows form one entry showing the most common genes and DNA. The V and J calls and clone size come from TCRdb's table, not from the authors' own analysis. Counted in this sample were approximately 19,000 distinct CDR3 sequences; 28% of them appeared once. Clones ranked in the top ten supply around 4% of the sample.

The sample taken for sequencing was lung tumor tissue. Recombination joined TRBV6-2 or TRBV6-3 with TRBJ1-2, with TRBD1 as a weak D call on 5 bases. The receptor comes from a man between 35 and 55 years old with non-small cell lung cancer. The DNA sequence is given as TGTGCCAGCAGTTTGGGGGAGGTCCGGGGCTACACCTTC. It translates to CASSLGEVRGYTF.